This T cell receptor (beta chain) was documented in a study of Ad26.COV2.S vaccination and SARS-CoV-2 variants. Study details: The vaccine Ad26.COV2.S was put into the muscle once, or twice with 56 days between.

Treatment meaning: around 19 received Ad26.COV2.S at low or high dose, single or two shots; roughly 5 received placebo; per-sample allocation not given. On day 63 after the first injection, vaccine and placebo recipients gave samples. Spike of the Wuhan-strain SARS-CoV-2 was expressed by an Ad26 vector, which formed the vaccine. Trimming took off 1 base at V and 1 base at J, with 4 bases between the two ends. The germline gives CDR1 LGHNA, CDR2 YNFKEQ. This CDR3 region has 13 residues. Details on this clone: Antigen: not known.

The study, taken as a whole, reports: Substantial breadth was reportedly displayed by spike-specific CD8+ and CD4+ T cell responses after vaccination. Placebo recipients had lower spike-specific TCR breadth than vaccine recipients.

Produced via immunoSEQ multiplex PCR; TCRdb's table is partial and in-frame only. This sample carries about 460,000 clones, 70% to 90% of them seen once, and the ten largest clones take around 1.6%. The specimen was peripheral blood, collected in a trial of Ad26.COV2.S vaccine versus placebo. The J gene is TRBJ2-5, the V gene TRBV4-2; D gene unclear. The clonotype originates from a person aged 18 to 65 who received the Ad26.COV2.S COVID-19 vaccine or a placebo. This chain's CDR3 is CASSQGFQETQYF. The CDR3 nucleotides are TGTGCCAGCAGCCAAGGGTTCCAAGAGACCCAGTACTTC.